The TCR beta chain described here comes from a study of blood T cell repertoires in COVID-19. Clones were sequenced by immunoSEQ multiplex PCR, and TCRdb holds only the in-frame ones, with some missing. The repertoire has roughly 330,000 clones, roughly 90% of them found once; the top ten carry roughly 4%. Sequenced sample: peripheral blood. This clonotype originated in a woman aged 50 to 65 with active or convalescent COVID-19.

CDR3 residues: CASSLATSGSFGEQYF. The CDR3 nucleotides are TGTGCCAGCAGCTTAGCGACTAGCGGGAGTTTCGGAGAGCAGTACTTC. The rearrangement joins TRBV7-2 to TRBJ2-7, with TRBD2 identical over 12 bases. This CDR3 has 16 amino acids. With 0 bases clipped from V and 7 bases from J, the junction kept 7 bases outside the gene matches. CDR1 SGHTA and CDR2 FQGNSA come from the germline V gene. The full variable domain, its missing parts supplied by reference TRBV7-2 and TRBJ2-7, is GAGVSQSPSNKVTEKGKDVELRCDPISGHTALYWYRQSLGQGLEFLIYFQGNSAPDKSGLPSDRFSAERTGGSVSTLTIQRTQQEDSAVYLCASSLATSGSFGEQYFGPGTRLTVT.